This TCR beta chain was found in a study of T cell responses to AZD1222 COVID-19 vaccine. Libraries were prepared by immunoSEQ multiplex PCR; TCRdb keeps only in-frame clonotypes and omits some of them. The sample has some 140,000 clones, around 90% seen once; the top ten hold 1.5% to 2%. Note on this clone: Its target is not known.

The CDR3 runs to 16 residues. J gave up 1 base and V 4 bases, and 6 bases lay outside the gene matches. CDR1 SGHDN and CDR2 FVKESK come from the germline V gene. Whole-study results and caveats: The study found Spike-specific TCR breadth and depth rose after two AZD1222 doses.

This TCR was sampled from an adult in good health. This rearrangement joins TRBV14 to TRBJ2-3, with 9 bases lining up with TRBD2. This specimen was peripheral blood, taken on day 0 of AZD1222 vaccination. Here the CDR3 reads CASSPDQREGTDTQYF. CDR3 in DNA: TGTGCCAGCAGCCCCGATCAGCGGGAGGGCACAGATACGCAGTATTTT. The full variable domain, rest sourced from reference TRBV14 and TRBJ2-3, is EAGVTQFPSHSVIEKGQTVTLRCDPISGHDNLYWYRRVMGKEIKFLLHFVKESKQDESGMPNNRFLAERTGGTYSTLKVQPAELEDSGVYFCASSPDQREGTDTQYFGPGTRLTVL.